The 12 T cell receptor beta chains below all came from one sample that was sequenced in a study of blood T cell repertoires in COVID-19. Clones were read by immunoSEQ multiplex PCR, and TCRdb kept only the in-frame ones, dropping some. The sample includes around 180,000 clones, more than 70% seen only once; the top ten take roughly 10%. Sequenced: peripheral blood. Receptors were obtained from a woman older than 75 with active or convalescent COVID-19.

Notes on this clone: One junction end disagrees with the germline gene, perhaps due to a read error. The chain is built from TRBV6-1 and TRBJ1-3; TRBD1 agrees at 10 bases. The CDR3 consists of 16 residues. CDR1 MNHNS and CDR2 SASEGT come from the germline V gene. The CDR3 sequence is CASTEGDRGSGNTIYF. CDR3 nucleotide sequence: TGTGCCAGCACTGAAGGGGACAGGGGATCTGGAAACACCATATATTTT.

The V gene is TRBV20-1, the J gene TRBJ2-1, with D perhaps TRBD1 (6 bases). The CDR3 has 11 amino acids. Germline V lookup: CDR1 DFQATT, CDR2 SNEGSKA (reference sequence). The CDR3 loop reads CSNSRGNEQFF. CDR3 bases: TGCAGCAATTCCAGGGGTAATGAGCAGTTCTTC.

The CDR3 DNA reads TGTGCCTGGGGAGGGGGCGCTGAGAAAAACATTCAGTACTTC. Protein: CAWGGGAEKNIQYF. The rearrangement uses TRBV30 and TRBJ2-4; D is possibly TRBD1 (7 bases). V was trimmed by 5 bases and J by 4 bases, leaving 15 bases between them. The CDR3 totals 14 residues. Germline V gene lookup returns CDR1 GTSNPN and CDR2 SVGIG (reference sequence). The complete variable domain, with remaining parts taken from reference TRBV30 and TRBJ2-4, reads SQTIHQWPATLVQPVGSPLSLECTVEGTSNPNLYWYRQAAGRGLQLLFYSVGIGQISSEVPQNLSASRPQDRQFILSSKKLLLSDSGFYLCAWGGGAEKNIQYFGAGTRLSVL.

CDR3 residues: CASSPRHGTPYEQYF. DNA for the CDR3: TGCGCCAGCAGCCCGCGGCACGGGACTCCCTACGAGCAGTACTTC. The chain is built from TRBV4-1 and TRBJ2-7, with D maybe TRBD2 (6 bases). Looked up from germline, CDR1 is MGHRA and CDR2 is YSYEKL. Deletions cut 4 bases from V and 2 bases from J, with 15 bases between. CDR3 length: 15 residues.

The rearrangement joins TRBV3-1 (or the pseudogene TRBV3-2) to TRBJ2-3, with TRBD2 matching over 9 bases. Germline CDR1 and CDR2: LGHDT and YNNKEL (reference sequence). V trimming: 4 bases; J trimming: 5 bases; junction bases outside the gene matches: 4. The CDR3 length is 14 residues. CDR3 in amino acids: CASSPPSGEDTQYF. CDR3 nucleotide sequence: TGTGCCAGCAGCCCCCCTAGCGGGGAAGATACGCAGTATTTT.

V gene TRBV5-1 combines with J gene TRBJ2-3; tentative D call: TRBD1 (6 bases). The CDR3 runs to 15 residues. Trimming stripped 3 bases from V and 0 bases from J, with 11 bases between. Looked up from germline, CDR1 is SGHRS and CDR2 is YFSETQ. This CDR3 is CASSSRGPSTDTQYF. The CDR3 DNA reads as TGCGCCAGCAGCTCCAGGGGTCCTAGCACAGATACGCAGTATTTT.

The chain joins TRBV7-9 to TRBJ2-6, with D tentatively TRBD2 (5 bases). V was shortened by 0 bases and J by 2 bases, with 8 bases between the two germline ends. CDR1 is SEHNR and CDR2 is FQNEAQ in the germline V gene (reference sequence). There are 16 residues in the CDR3. CDR3 DNA: TGTGCCAGCAGCTTAGCATTCGGGACTGGGGCCAACGTCCTGACTTTC. Amino acid sequence: CASSLAFGTGANVLTF.

CDR3 in amino acids: CASSMGRGTNYNEQFF. The CDR3 DNA follows: TGTGCCAGTAGTATGGGGCGCGGAACAAACTACAATGAGCAGTTCTTC. V gene TRBV19 combines with J gene TRBJ2-1; D is possibly TRBD1 (5 bases). V was pared by 3 bases and J by 3 bases, with 15 bases between. This CDR3 is 16 amino acids long. Germline V gene sequence: CDR1 LNHDA, CDR2 SQIVND (reference sequence).

The chain recombines TRBV28 with TRBJ1-2; D is perhaps TRBD1 (5 bases). Trimming removed 5 bases at V and 8 bases at J, with 15 bases between. The CDR3 covers 13 residues. Germline-derived CDR1 and CDR2 are MDHEN and SYDVKM. The CDR3 DNA sequence: TGTGCCAGCAGTGGACAATGGCCCCGGGGCTACACCTTC. Its translation is CASSGQWPRGYTF.

V usage is TRBV10-1 and J usage is TRBJ1-3, with D perhaps TRBD1 (6 bases). V dropped 0 bases and J dropped 1 base, with 10 bases sitting between them. The CDR3 has 16 residues. Germline V gives CDR1 WNHNN, CDR2 SYGVQD (reference sequence). CDR3 nucleotides: TGCGCCAGCAGTGAGTCGCAGGGGATATCTGGAAACACCATATATTTT. The encoded protein is CASSESQGISGNTIYF.

This chain uses TRBV5-4 with TRBJ2-1, with 15 positions matching TRBD2. The CDR3 is made up of 18 amino acids. Germline CDR1 reads SGHNT; CDR2 reads YYREEE (reference sequence). The ends lost 4 bases at V and 0 bases at J; junction bases unmatched: 5. As DNA, the CDR3 is TGTGCCAGCAGCCCGGGACTAGCGGGAGGATCCTCCTACAATGAGCAGTTCTTC. It encodes CASSPGLAGGSSYNEQFF.

This clone was found once. The rearrangement uses TRBV4-1 and TRBJ2-3; 13 nucleotides agree with TRBD2. Trimming removed 3 bases from V and 2 bases from J; junction bases left unmatched: 8. The CDR3 has 18 amino acids. Germline V gene data show CDR1 as MGHRA and CDR2 as YSYEKL. The CDR3 region has the DNA TGCGCCAGCAGCCATCGGGGGACTAGCGGGGCTTACACAGATACGCAGTATTTT. This gives the protein CASSHRGTSGAYTDTQYF.